These 4 T cell receptor beta chains share one sample of origin, sequenced in a study of T-cell reconstitution after alpha-beta-depleted transplantation in children. Preparation of the TCRbeta library used unique molecular identifiers. MiXCR was run by TCRdb on the PCR reads, yielding one entry per CDR3 protein. Found here are approximately 350,000 distinct CDR3 sequences, roughly 15% of them singletons; the top ten hold roughly 4.5%. The sample was PBMCs, taken from the stem cell graft. The source of these receptors is a human donor who donated a stem cell graft to a child with Fanconi anemia.

This clonotype was counted between two and nine times. This chain connects TRBV10-3 to TRBJ2-6, with 7 nucleotides matching TRBD1. Germline CDR1 ENHRY, CDR2 SYGVKD. This CDR3 region has 13 residues. V dropped 6 bases and J dropped 8; count of bases not matched to a gene: 4. CDR3 region: CAIRMDRTNVLTF. As DNA, the CDR3 is TGTGCCATCAGGATGGACAGGACCAACGTCCTGACTTTC.

The rearrangement links TRBV7-6 to TRBJ1-1, with TRBD1 as a possible D gene (6 bases). The CDR3 runs 20 residues. Germline values: CDR1 SGHVS, CDR2 FNYEAQ. V was clipped by 6 bases and J by 5 bases, with 34 bases between them. For the CDR3, the DNA is TGTGCCAGCAGTTTACGTCCGGGTAAGGACAGCTTATCTGGGGAAACTGAAGCTTTCTTT. Residues: CASSLRPGKDSLSGETEAFF.

V gene TRBV11-2 combines with J gene TRBJ1-6; D call uncertain. Trimming shortened V by 1 base and J by 4 bases, and 5 bases separated the two germline ends. CDR3 size: 14 residues. Germline V gives CDR1 SGHAT, CDR2 FQNNGV. CDR3 DNA: TGTGCCAGCAGCTTAGTACTGTATAATTCACCCCTCCACTTT. Protein: CASSLVLYNSPLHF.

This chain joins TRBV11-2 and TRBJ2-7; possible D gene TRBD1, 5 bases. The DNA end lines up better with TRBJ2-5; the J call may be wrong. Germline lookup yields CDR1 SGHAT and CDR2 FQNNGV. This CDR3 has 12 amino acids. CDR3 protein: CASSPPTGTQYF. The CDR3 region has the DNA TGTGCCAGCAGCCCACCAACAGGGACCCAGTACTTC.